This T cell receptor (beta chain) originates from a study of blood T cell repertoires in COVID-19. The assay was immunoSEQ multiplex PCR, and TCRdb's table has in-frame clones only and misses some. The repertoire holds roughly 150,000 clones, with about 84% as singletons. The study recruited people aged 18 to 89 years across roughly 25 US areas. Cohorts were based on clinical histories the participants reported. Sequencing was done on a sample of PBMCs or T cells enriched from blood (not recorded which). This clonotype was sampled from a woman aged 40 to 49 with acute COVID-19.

DNA for the CDR3: TGCGCCAGCAGCTCCGGACTACGTACTAGCACAGATACGCAGTATTTT. Translation gives CASSSGLRTSTDTQYF. This chain joins TRBV5-1 and TRBJ2-3; a weak D match, TRBD2 (6 bases). V was pared by 3 bases and J by 0 bases, with 14 bases between. In germline, CDR1 is SGHRS, CDR2 YFSETQ. CDR3 size: 16 residues.